A selection of T cell receptor beta chains follows, all from one sample in a study of T-cell memory formation after mild COVID-19. MiXCR, applied by TCRdb to the 5' RACE reads, yields one record per CDR3 protein. In the table there are 300,000 to 400,000 distinct CDR3 sequences, approximately 14% of which are singletons. Material for sequencing was PBMCs or a T cell subset sorted from them (not recorded which). The receptors here all came from a man between 18 and 29 years old who had mild COVID-19 (a few samples of this study predate the infection). Cell type and time point are not known. The CDR3 runs from the conserved cysteine through the conserved F or W. A D gene is named only where the DNA matches it firmly. Some rows have no size entry. The others give once, few or many, or a class for an expanded clone.

V gene	D gene	clone size	J gene	CDR3 DNA	CDR3 protein
TRBV5-4	TRBD1	few	TRBJ1-1	TGTGCCAGCAGCGCGACGACAGGGGGATACACTGAAGCTTTCTTT	CASSATTGGYTEAFF
TRBV11-2	TRBD2	few	TRBJ2-1	TGTGCCAGCAGCTTAGTTGGGGCTAGCGGGGGGCTCTACAATGAGCAGTTCTTC	CASSLVGASGGLYNEQFF
TRBV29-1	-	-	TRBJ1-5	TGCAGCGTTGGCGATGGCAATCAGCCCCAGCATTTT	CSVGDGNQPQHF
TRBV11-2	-	-	TRBJ2-5	TGTGCCAGCAGCTCCCCGGGGCTGAAGCAAGAGACCCAGTACTTC	CASSSPGLKQETQYF
TRBV29-1	-	few	TRBJ1-2	TGCAGCGTTGAAGATCAGGACCGACCAACTAACTATGGCTACACCTTC	CSVEDQDRPTNYGYTF
TRBV5-1	TRBD1	few	TRBJ2-7	TGCGCCAGCCGGCGGGGACAGGAAAAAGACGAGCAGTACTTC	CASRRGQEKDEQYF
TRBV6-2/TRBV6-3	-	few	TRBJ2-6	TGTGCCAGCAGTTACTCGCTGGGATCCTCTGGGGCCAACGTCCTGACTTTC	CASSYSLGSSGANVLTF
TRBV4-3	-	-	TRBJ2-5	TGCGCCAGCAGCCAAGAAATTCGGGGAGAGACCCAGTACTTC	CASSQEIRGETQYF
TRBV19	-	many	TRBJ1-1	TGTGCCAGTAGTCTCCGCGCGGGGGGCACTGAAGCTTTCTTT	CASSLRAGGTEAFF
TRBV7-9	-	-	TRBJ1-5	TGTGCCAGCAGCCGCTTGGCGGGGGTAGGGCAGCCCCAGCATTTT	CASSRLAGVGQPQHF
TRBV5-1	TRBD1	few	TRBJ2-2	TGCGCCAGCAGCCCCGGACAGGGACGAGACGGGGAGCTGTTTTTT	CASSPGQGRDGELFF
TRBV9	-	-	TRBJ1-2	TGTGCCAGCAGCGTAGAGGGATACTATGGCTACACCTTC	CASSVEGYYGYTF
TRBV5-5	-	few	TRBJ2-6	TGTGCCAGCAGCTTGGAGGCCTCTGGGGCCAACGTCCTGACTTTC	CASSLEASGANVLTF
TRBV6-6	TRBD1	-	TRBJ1-1	TGTGCCAGCAGTCTGCAGGGGGGACAGGCTTTCTTT	CASSLQGGQAFF
TRBV14	-	-	TRBJ1-5	TGTGCCAGCAGCCAAGATTTCCCCTCCGGGACAACCTATAGCAATCAGCCCCAGCATTTT	CASSQDFPSGTTYSNQPQHF
TRBV6-6	TRBD1	few	TRBJ2-2	TGTGCCAGCAGCCCGGGACAGGGGGCCGGCACCGGGGAGCTGTTTTTT	CASSPGQGAGTGELFF
TRBV4-1	-	few	TRBJ1-5	TGCGCCAGCAGCCCAGAGTTAGGGTCTACTCAGCCCCAGCATTTT	CASSPELGSTQPQHF